The 6 T cell receptor beta chains listed next were all sequenced from one sample in a study of shared clonotypes between healthy human individuals. It was CD45RO-negative cells, positively selected for CCR7, that made up naive CD8 cells, with terminally differentiated effector memory CD45RA+ cells excluded. Profiled with immunoSEQ multiplex PCR; TCRdb holds only in-frame clones, not every one. Of almost 700,000 clones detected, 92% appear once; the ten largest clones hold about a quarter. The sample was naive CD8+ T cells sorted from blood. The receptors shown here come from a man under 40 in good health.

The CDR3 region has the DNA TGTGCCAGTAGTATATTGGATCAGCCCCAGCATTTT. This translates into CASSILDQPQHF. The V gene is TRBV19, the J gene TRBJ1-5; D unresolved. The length of the CDR3 is 12 residues. Trimming left V 2 bases short and J 5 bases short, with 4 bases between. Germline assignment: CDR1 LNHDA and CDR2 SQIVND (reference sequence).

The gene calls are TRBV7-9 and TRBJ2-7; the match to TRBD2 covers 11 bases. The CDR3 consists of 16 residues. Germline V gene lookup returns CDR1 SEHNR and CDR2 FQNEAQ (reference sequence). J was trimmed by 2 bases and V by 7 bases; bases with no gene match: 10. CDR3 bases: TGTGCCAGCACTCCGAAGGGACTAGCGGAGACCTACGAGCAGTACTTC. It is translated as CASTPKGLAETYEQYF.

The rearrangement links TRBV29-1 to TRBJ2-1; D call uncertain. Trimming took off 4 bases at V and 5 bases at J, with 15 bases between the two ends. The CDR3 has 14 amino acids. Germline CDR1 and CDR2: SQVTM and ANQGSEA. In DNA, the CDR3 is TGCAGCGTTGTACGAGTGGGCAGAAACAATGAGCAGTTCTTC. This codes for CSVVRVGRNNEQFF.

The chain has TRBV29-1 and TRBJ2-1; no clear D gene. The CDR3 runs to 15 residues. Germline V lookup: CDR1 SQVTM, CDR2 ANQGSEA. V was trimmed by 4 bases and J by 0 bases, leaving 13 bases between them. CDR3 sequence (DNA): TGCAGCGTTGTTGGGAACCCGAGCTCCTACAATGAGCAGTTCTTC. Encoded protein: CSVVGNPSSYNEQFF.

This rearrangement joins TRBV7-2 to TRBJ2-5, with a tentative D call TRBD2 (6 bases). The CDR3 contains 15 residues. Germline V lookup: CDR1 SGHTA, CDR2 FQGNSA. Trimming took 1 base from V and 0 from J, leaving 9 bases between them. DNA of the CDR3: TGTGCCAGCAGCTTAGTCGGCGGGGACCAAGAGACCCAGTACTTC. As protein: CASSLVGGDQETQYF.

The gene calls are TRBV20-1 and TRBJ2-7, with D unresolved. The CDR3 covers 11 residues. CDR1 and CDR2 (germline): DFQATT, SNEGSKA (reference sequence). Trimming stripped 3 bases from V and 6 bases from J, with 9 bases between. CDR3 in amino acids: CSARASGEQYF. The CDR3, as DNA: TGCAGTGCTAGGGCCTCGGGCGAGCAGTACTTC.